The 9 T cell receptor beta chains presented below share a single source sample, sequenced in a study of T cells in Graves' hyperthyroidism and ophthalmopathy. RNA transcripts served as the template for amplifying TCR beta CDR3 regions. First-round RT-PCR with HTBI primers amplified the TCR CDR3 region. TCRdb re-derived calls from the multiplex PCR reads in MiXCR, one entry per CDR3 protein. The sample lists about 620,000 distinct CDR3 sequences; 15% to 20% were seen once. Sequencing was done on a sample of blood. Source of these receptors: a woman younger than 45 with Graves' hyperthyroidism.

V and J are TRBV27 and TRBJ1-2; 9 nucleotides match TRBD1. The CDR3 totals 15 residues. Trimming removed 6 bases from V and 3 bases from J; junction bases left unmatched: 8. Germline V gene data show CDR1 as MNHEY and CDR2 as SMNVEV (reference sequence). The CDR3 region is CASSKQGAYHYGYTF. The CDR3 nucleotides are TGTGCCAGCAGCAAACAGGGGGCATACCACTATGGCTACACCTTC.

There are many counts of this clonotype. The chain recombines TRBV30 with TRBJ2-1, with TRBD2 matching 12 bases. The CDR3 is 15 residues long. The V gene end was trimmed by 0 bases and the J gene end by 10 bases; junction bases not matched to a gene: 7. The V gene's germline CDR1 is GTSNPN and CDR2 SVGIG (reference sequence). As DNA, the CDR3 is TGTGCCTGGAGTGTAAGGCTAGCGGGAGGGGGGGAGCAGTTCTTC. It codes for CAWSVRLAGGGEQFF.

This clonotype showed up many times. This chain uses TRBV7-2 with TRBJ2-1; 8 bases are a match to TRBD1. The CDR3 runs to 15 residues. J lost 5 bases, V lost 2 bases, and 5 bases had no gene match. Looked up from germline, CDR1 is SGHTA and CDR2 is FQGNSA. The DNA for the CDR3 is TGTGCCAGCAGCTTAATTACAGGGGGAAACAATGAGCAGTTCTTC. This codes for CASSLITGGNNEQFF.

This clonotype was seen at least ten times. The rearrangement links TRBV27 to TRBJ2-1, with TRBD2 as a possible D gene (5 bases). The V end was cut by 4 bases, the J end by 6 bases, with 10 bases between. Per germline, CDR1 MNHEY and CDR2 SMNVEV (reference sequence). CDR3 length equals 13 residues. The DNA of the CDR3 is TGTGCCAGCAGTTCGGGGTTAGGCAATGAGCAGTTCTTC. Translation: CASSSGLGNEQFF.

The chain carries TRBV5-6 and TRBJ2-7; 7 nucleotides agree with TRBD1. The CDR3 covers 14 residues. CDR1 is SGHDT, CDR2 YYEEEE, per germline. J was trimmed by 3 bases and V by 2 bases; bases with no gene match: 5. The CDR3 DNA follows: TGTGCCAGCAGCTTTGGGACAGATGACTACGAGCAGTACTTC. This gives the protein CASSFGTDDYEQYF.

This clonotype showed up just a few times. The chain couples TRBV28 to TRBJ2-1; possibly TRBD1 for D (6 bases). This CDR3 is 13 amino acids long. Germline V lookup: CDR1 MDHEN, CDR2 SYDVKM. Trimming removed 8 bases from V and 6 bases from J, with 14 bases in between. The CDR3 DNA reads TGTGCCAGCGTTTACAGGGTAGGCAATGAGCAGTTCTTC. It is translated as CASVYRVGNEQFF.

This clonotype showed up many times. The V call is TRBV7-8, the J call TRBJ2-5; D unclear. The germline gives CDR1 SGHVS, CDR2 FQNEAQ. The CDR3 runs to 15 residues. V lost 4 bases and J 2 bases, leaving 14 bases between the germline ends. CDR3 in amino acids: CASSSPTDYQETQYF. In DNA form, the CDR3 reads TGTGCCAGCAGCTCCCCAACAGATTATCAAGAGACCCAGTACTTC.

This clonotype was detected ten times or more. In DNA, the CDR3 is TGTGCCATCACCCCCGACCTCTCCTACAATGAGCAGTTCTTC. Translated, it gives CAITPDLSYNEQFF. The chain has TRBV28 and TRBJ2-1; no reliable D call. This CDR3 region has 14 residues. Germline assignment: CDR1 MDHEN and CDR2 SYDVKM. V was clipped by 10 bases and J by 0 bases, with 13 bases between them.

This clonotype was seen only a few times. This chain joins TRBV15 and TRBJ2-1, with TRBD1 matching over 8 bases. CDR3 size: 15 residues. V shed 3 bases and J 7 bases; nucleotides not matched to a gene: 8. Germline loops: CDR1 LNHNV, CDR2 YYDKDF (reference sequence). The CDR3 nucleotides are TGTGCCACCAGCAGGGACAGGGAATTGTTGAATGAGCAGTTCTTC. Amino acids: CATSRDRELLNEQFF.